The 15 T cell receptor beta chains presented below share a single source sample, sequenced in a study of regulatory T cells in long-lasting Graves disease. Building of the TCR beta libraries involved iRepertoire HTBI primers and Arm-PCR of CDR3 regions. TCRdb reanalysed the multiplex PCR reads using MiXCR and keeps one entry per CDR3 protein. The sample includes under 500,000 distinct CDR3 sequences, about 20% seen only once; the top ten take over 7.5%. Time point meaning: persistent/refractory GD, antithyroid drugs over 5 years with positive TRAb. There was RNA extracted from PBMCs, and the TCR library was made from it. Sequences were derived from peripheral blood mononuclear cells (PBMCs), sampled when the disease was refractory, from a patient treated with antithyroid drugs. These receptors came from a female donor with Graves disease.

To note about this clonotype: The junction and the germline gene differ at one end; a read error may be behind it. V and J are TRBV28 and TRBJ2-3, with D maybe TRBD2 (6 bases). Germline V lookup: CDR1 MDHEN, CDR2 SYDVKM. CDR3 length equals 15 residues. Written as DNA, the CDR3 is TGTACCAGCATTTACGGCGGGGCAACGACAGATACGCAGTATTTT. It translates to CTSIYGGATTDTQYF.

At least ten counts were recorded for this clonotype. The gene calls are TRBV28 and TRBJ2-7; 8 bases line up with TRBD2. The CDR3 extends over 13 amino acids. The V gene's germline CDR1 is MDHEN and CDR2 SYDVKM. The V gene end was trimmed by 7 bases and the J gene end by 3 bases; junction bases not matched to a gene: 5. This CDR3 is CASTGGGSYEQYF. CDR3 nucleotide sequence: TGTGCCAGCACCGGGGGGGGGAGCTACGAGCAGTACTTC.

This clonotype was detected many times. V and J are TRBV28 and TRBJ1-5; 8 nucleotides line up with TRBD1. CDR3 length equals 13 residues. The germline CDR1 and CDR2 sequences are MDHEN and SYDVKM. Trimming took 6 bases from V and 4 from J; bases not matched to a gene: 2. This chain's CDR3 is CASRDRGNQPQHF. The CDR3 DNA sequence: TGTGCCAGCAGAGACAGGGGAAATCAGCCCCAGCATTTT.

This clonotype appeared many times. The chain combines TRBV29-1 with TRBJ2-7; 8 bases are shared with TRBD2. The length of the CDR3 is 13 residues. The trim removed 6 bases at V and 7 bases at J, leaving 11 bases unmatched. Germline-derived CDR1 and CDR2 are SQVTM and ANQGSEA. The CDR3 nucleotides are TGCAGCGTCACCGGGAGGGCACGAGAAGAGCAGTACTTC. Residues: CSVTGRAREEQYF.

This clonotype has more than one count but fewer than ten. This chain connects TRBV5-1 to TRBJ1-1; the D gene is possibly TRBD1 (5 bases). Germline CDR1 reads SGHRS; CDR2 reads YFSETQ. CDR3 length: 13 residues. V shed 5 bases and J shed 0 bases, with 8 bases lying between them. The DNA of the CDR3 is TGCGCCAGCAGAGGGGACGTGAACACTGAAGCTTTCTTT. This gives the protein CASRGDVNTEAFF.

The rearrangement uses TRBV11-2 and TRBJ2-3; D remains ambiguous. Trimming cost V 4 bases and J 2 bases, with 7 bases left between them. Germline V CDR1 and CDR2: SGHAT, FQNNGV. The CDR3 spans 13 residues. CDR3 region: CASSWPDTDTQYF. The CDR3 nucleotides read TGTGCCAGCAGCTGGCCGGACACAGATACGCAGTATTTT.

This clonotype was found many times. The chain is built from TRBV12-3 or TRBV12-4 and TRBJ2-7; TRBD2 aligns across 9 bases. V lost 4 bases and J lost 5; bases outside the gene matches: 3. The CDR3 sequence is 13 residues long. CDR3 DNA sequence: TGTGCCAGCAGTTCCAGCGGGAGGCACGAGCAGTACTTC. This gives the protein CASSSSGRHEQYF.

The V call is TRBV20-1, the J call TRBJ2-1, with 15 bases that match TRBD2. V gave up 4 bases and J gave up 6 bases; unmatched junction bases: 4. The CDR3 totals 15 residues. The germline CDR1 and CDR2 sequences are DFQATT and SNEGSKA (reference sequence). Here the CDR3 DNA reads TGCAGTGCTATGGGACTAGCGGGAGGTCTCAATGAGCAGTTCTTC. Protein product: CSAMGLAGGLNEQFF.

This clonotype has ten or more counts. The CDR3 loop is CASTFSGELFF. The CDR3, as DNA: TGTGCCAGCACCTTCTCCGGGGAGCTGTTTTTT. V is TRBV2 and J is TRBJ2-2; D remains ambiguous. The CDR3 has 11 residues. Trimming left V 7 bases short and J 6 bases short, with 6 bases between. Germline V gene sequence: CDR1 SNHLY, CDR2 FYNNEI.

This clonotype appeared a few times. The chain carries TRBV20-1 and TRBJ2-5; perhaps TRBD2 as D (6 bases). Germline CDR1 reads DFQATT; CDR2 reads SNEGSKA (reference sequence). V was cut by 4 bases and J by 4 bases, with 22 bases left in between. CDR3 length equals 16 residues. CDR3 nucleotide sequence: TGCAGTGCTACCGACGCCCTCTCCTGGAGGGGAGAGACCCAGTACTTC. This encodes CSATDALSWRGETQYF.

Comments on this clonotype: A much bigger clone sits one base away, suggesting this may be a read error. The V call is TRBV28, the J call TRBJ2-7; D ambiguous. Germline V gene lookup returns CDR1 MDHEN and CDR2 SYDVKM. The CDR3 sequence is 13 residues long. The CDR3 loop is CASSNDETYGQYF. For the CDR3, the DNA is TGTGCCAGCAGTAATGACGAAACCTACGGGCAGTACTTC.

This clonotype was recorded many times. This CDR3 reads CASSMAYSNQPQHF. Written as DNA, the CDR3 is TGTGCCAGCAGTATGGCTTATAGCAATCAGCCCCAGCATTTT. The rearrangement links TRBV27 to TRBJ1-5; D is unclear. From germline, CDR1 is MNHEY and CDR2 SMNVEV (reference sequence). V was cut by 5 bases and J by 0 bases, with 8 bases left in between. CDR3 size: 14 residues.

The rearrangement joins TRBV5-1 to TRBJ2-5, with 7 nucleotides matching TRBD1. With V trimmed by 4 bases and J by 1 base, 4 bases remained unmatched. The germline V gene encodes CDR1 SGHRS and CDR2 YFSETQ. CDR3 length: 14 residues. As DNA, the CDR3 is TGCGCCAGCAGCGACGGGACAGCCCAAGAGACCCAGTACTTC. Translated, it gives CASSDGTAQETQYF.

This sequence joins TRBV6-1 and TRBJ2-5, with 7 bases fitting TRBD1. Per germline, CDR1 MNHNS and CDR2 SASEGT. This CDR3 region has 15 residues. The J segment lost 0 bases and the V segment lost 7 bases, leaving 8 bases of the junction unmatched. The CDR3 nucleotides are TGTGCCAGCACATCGGGACAGTCTTACCAAGAGACCCAGTACTTC. As protein: CASTSGQSYQETQYF.

This clonotype was seen repeatedly, ten times or more. The chain joins TRBV28 to TRBJ1-5; TRBD1 might be the D (5 bases). Trimming removed 6 bases at V and 9 bases at J, with 21 bases between. Germline CDR1 reads MDHEN; CDR2 reads SYDVKM. The CDR3 spans 15 residues. The CDR3 loop is CASSPSTRGTGPQHF. The CDR3 DNA is TGTGCCAGCAGCCCTTCGACTAGGGGCACCGGGCCCCAGCATTTT.